The 32 T cell receptor beta chains below were found in one sample sequenced in a study of vaccination and CD4 T cells after COVID-19 (dated by TCRdb to 2022 to 2024). This specimen's treatment or condition label, interpreted: approximately 10-day PBMC culture with coronavirus spike peptide pools or control peptides (ViraFEST assay). The method behind the library was PCR. Sequenced using an Illumina iSeq 100. TCR sequencing of DNA from cultured CD4+ T cells used the Oncomine TCR Beta short-read assay at the Johns Hopkins FTIC core. Clones were called with MiXCR by TCRdb after fastp trimmed the public reads at Q25, and only in-frame beta chains were retained. Every entry covers one CDR3 protein and lists the most common genes and DNA from its rows. The table for this sample lists 20,000 to 30,000 distinct CDR3 sequences; 40% to 45% of them were counted only once. 9.5% to 13% of the sample is held by the ten biggest clonotypes.

No antigen has been assigned to these receptors. Sequenced material: CD4+ T cells from blood, cultured in vitro. These TCRs come from a human donor who had recovered from COVID-19.

The chain is built from TRBV12-3 or TRBV12-4 and TRBJ2-5; the match to TRBD2 covers 12 bases. Losses at the gene ends were 5 bases for V and 3 bases for J; bases not matched to a gene: 4. This CDR3 region has 15 residues. The CDR3 nucleotides read TGTGCCAGCAGTCGCAGACTAGCGGGGGAAGAGACCCAGTACTTC. Protein product: CASSRRLAGEETQYF.

This clonotype appeared a few times. The chain joins TRBV21-1 to TRBJ2-5; TRBD1 is taken as the D call from the table, unchecked against the DNA. TRBV21-1 corresponds to a pseudogene. This CDR3 is 16 amino acids long. CDR3 sequence (DNA): TGTGCCAGCAGCAAAGGCAGGGGGTCACGAGAAGAGACCCAGTACTTC. It encodes CASSKGRGSREETQYF.

This chain uses TRBV20-1 with TRBJ1-5, with 8 bases fitting TRBD1. V lost 1 base and J lost 6; bases outside the gene matches: 11. CDR3 length: 16 residues. CDR1 is DFQATT and CDR2 is SNEGSKA in the germline V gene (reference sequence). CDR3 amino acids: CSARAEDRVGRQPQHF. The CDR3 nucleotides are TGCAGTGCTAGAGCAGAGGACAGGGTAGGCCGTCAGCCCCAGCATTTT.

The chain is built from TRBV11-3 and TRBJ1-6; D perhaps matches TRBD1 (5 bases). Germline V gives CDR1 SGHNT, CDR2 YENEEA. This CDR3 has 13 amino acids. V lost 5 bases to trimming and J lost 9 bases, with 11 bases between them. The CDR3 region is CASSLQGGSPLHF. CDR3 DNA: TGTGCCAGCAGCCTCCAGGGTGGTTCACCCCTCCACTTT.

The V gene is TRBV19, the J gene TRBJ2-7; D possibly uses TRBD1 or TRBD2 (5 bases each). Germline assignment: CDR1 LNHDA and CDR2 SQIVND (reference sequence). The CDR3 runs 14 residues. V shed 2 bases and J shed 6 bases, with 14 bases lying between them. CDR3 coding DNA: TGTGCCAGTAGTATATCCAGGGAGCCTCGCGAGCAGTACTTC. Translation: CASSISREPREQYF.

The CDR3 protein is CASAPGANVLTF. As DNA, the CDR3 is TGTGCTAGCGCGCCTGGGGCCAACGTCCTGACTTTC. The chain employs TRBV7-2 and TRBJ2-6; weak D call: TRBD2 (5 bases). The CDR3 has 12 residues. Germline loops: CDR1 SGHTA, CDR2 FQGNSA.

This chain connects TRBV19 to TRBJ2-1; no clear D gene. The CDR3 totals 16 residues. Between the trimmed V and J ends, which lost 5 bases and 0 bases, there was a span of 14 bases. CDR1 is LNHDA, CDR2 SQIVND, per germline (reference sequence). The CDR3 DNA reads TGTGCCAGTAGTGGACCTGACCCGAGCTCCTACAATGAGCAGTTCTTC. Protein: CASSGPDPSSYNEQFF.

This chain links TRBV7-8 with TRBJ2-1, with a tentative D call TRBD2 (6 bases). V shed 5 bases and J shed 12 bases, with 17 bases lying between them. The CDR3 runs to 13 residues. The germline CDR1 and CDR2 sequences are SGHVS and FQNEAQ. This chain's CDR3 is CASSAGSHRGQFF. DNA of the CDR3: TGTGCCAGCAGCGCGGGATCCCACCGGGGGCAGTTCTTC.

This clonotype was counted a few times. Here the CDR3 DNA reads TGTGCCAGCAAAACCTCTAGCGTCGATACGCAGTATTTT. Protein sequence: CASKTSSVDTQYF. This chain connects TRBV6-2 or TRBV6-3 to TRBJ2-3, with D perhaps matching TRBD2 (6 bases). V was cut by 7 bases and J by 6 bases, with 14 bases left in between. CDR3 length: 13 residues. Per the germline V gene, CDR1 is MNHEY and CDR2 is SVGEGT.

CDR3 loop: CASSLGLAGGIQETQYF. The CDR3 DNA reads as TGTGCCAGCAGCCTAGGACTAGCGGGGGGGATCCAAGAGACCCAGTACTTC. The chain links TRBV7-9 to TRBJ2-5; 15 positions agree with TRBD2. There are 17 residues in the CDR3. Germline loops: CDR1 SEHNR, CDR2 FQNEAQ (reference sequence). The J segment lost 1 base and the V segment lost 5 bases, leaving 5 bases of the junction unmatched. Complete variable domain (other parts from reference TRBV7-9 and TRBJ2-5): DTGVSQNPRHKITKRGQNVTFRCDPISEHNRLYWYRQTLGQGPEFLTYFQNEAQLEKSRLLSDRFSAERPKGSFSTLEIQRTEQGDSAMYLCASSLGLAGGIQETQYFGPGTRLLVL.

This clonotype has only a few counts. The chain recombines TRBV20-1 with TRBJ2-7; no clear D. The V end lost 2 bases, the J end lost 2 bases, and 13 bases lay between the germline ends. From germline, CDR1 is DFQATT and CDR2 SNEGSKA (reference sequence). The CDR3 length is 14 residues. Here the CDR3 reads CSARPRVGPYEQYF. The CDR3 DNA follows: TGCAGTGCTAGACCCCGGGTGGGCCCCTACGAGCAGTACTTC.

The chain joins TRBV10-2 to TRBJ1-2; 7 nucleotides line up with TRBD1. From germline, CDR1 is WSHSY and CDR2 SAAADI. V lost 8 bases to trimming and J lost 1 base; unmatched junction nucleotides: 10. The length of the CDR3 is 15 residues. The CDR3 DNA is TGCGCCAGCCAGGACAGGCAAGAGAATAACTATGGCTACACCTTC. Its translation: CASQDRQENNYGYTF.

This chain uses TRBV7-3 with TRBJ2-3; 7 bases map to TRBD2. The junction had 2 bases not matched to a gene; V was cut back by 3 bases and J by 8 bases. There are 12 residues in the CDR3. CDR1 and CDR2 (germline): SGHTA, FQGTGA. The CDR3 region has the DNA TGTGCCAGCAGCTTCCCGGGGGGTACGCAGTATTTT. Translation: CASSFPGGTQYF.

This rearrangement joins TRBV5-1 to TRBJ2-1; 7 bases fit TRBD2. V was clipped by 0 bases and J by 7 bases; unmatched bases: 7. This CDR3 has 15 amino acids. Germline assignment: CDR1 SGHRS and CDR2 YFSETQ. In DNA form, the CDR3 reads TGCGCCAGCAGCTTGGAGGCGGGAGTGTTTAATGAGCAGTTCTTC. It specifies CASSLEAGVFNEQFF.

The chain joins TRBV10-3 to TRBJ2-2; either TRBD1 or TRBD2 may supply D (5 bases each). Deletions cut 10 bases from V and 1 base from J, with 13 bases between. Germline V CDR1 and CDR2: ENHRY, SYGVKD. The CDR3 has 14 residues. The DNA for the CDR3 is TGTGCCACCCGGGACGGACTGAACACCGGGGAGCTGTTTTTT. This sequence encodes CATRDGLNTGELFF.

The table lists this clonotype with a few counts. J is TRBJ1-5 and V is TRBV6-1, with D possibly matching TRBD1 (6 bases). The V gene's germline CDR1 is MNHNS and CDR2 SASEGT. This CDR3 is 12 amino acids long. Trimming pared 8 bases from V and 9 bases from J, leaving 14 bases between. The CDR3 protein is CASRRGERPQHF. In DNA, the CDR3 is TGTGCCAGCCGAAGGGGGGAGAGGCCCCAGCATTTT.

The rearrangement joins TRBV2 to TRBJ1-5; 7 bases are a match to TRBD1. Germline V gene lookup returns CDR1 SNHLY and CDR2 FYNNEI. The CDR3 is made up of 16 amino acids. Germline trimming cut 1 base from V and 2 bases from J; bases unmatched to any gene: 5. CDR3 coding DNA: TGTGCCAGCAGTGAAGTGACAGGGAAGGGCAATCAGCCCCAGCATTTT. Translating it yields CASSEVTGKGNQPQHF.

The chain couples TRBV12-3 or TRBV12-4 to TRBJ1-5; no clear D gene. The V end lost 7 bases, the J end lost 2 bases, and 6 bases lay between the germline ends. The CDR3 loop spans 12 amino acids. The CDR3 DNA reads as TGTGCCAGCACCCTGGGCAATCAGCCCCAGCATTTT. Amino acids: CASTLGNQPQHF.

The chain employs TRBV15 and TRBJ2-7; maybe TRBD2 (5 bases). Germline lookup yields CDR1 LNHNV and CDR2 YYDKDF (reference sequence). With 1 base removed from V and 0 bases from J, the gap between germline ends came to 22 bases. The CDR3 runs 19 residues. CDR3 nucleotides: TGTGCCACCAGCAGAGTCGGTAGAGGGCTAGCAACTACCTCCTACGAGCAGTACTTC. This translates into CATSRVGRGLATTSYEQYF.

The chain recombines TRBV11-2 with TRBJ2-7; 9 bases line up with TRBD1. CDR3 length: 17 amino acids. With 2 bases clipped from V and 12 bases from J, the junction kept 20 bases outside the gene matches. Germline V gives CDR1 SGHAT, CDR2 FQNNGV. CDR3 in amino acids: CASSLLGGGTGLSRRYF. As DNA, the CDR3 is TGTGCCAGCAGCTTATTAGGGGGCGGGACAGGGCTCTCCCGGAGGTACTTC.

The gene calls are TRBV28 and TRBJ2-2; D remains unclear. This CDR3 comprises 15 residues. V lost 4 bases and J lost 4, with 13 bases in between. Per the germline V gene, CDR1 is MDHEN and CDR2 is SYDVKM. The CDR3 sequence: CASSSTGLFTGELFF. The DNA of the CDR3 is TGTGCCAGCAGTTCGACTGGTCTTTTCACCGGGGAGCTGTTTTTT.

This chain uses TRBV7-2 with TRBJ1-3; D ambiguous. V was clipped by 2 bases and J by 4 bases, with 6 bases between them. CDR3 length equals 13 residues. Germline loops: CDR1 SGHTA, CDR2 FQGNSA. This CDR3 is CASSLNFGNTIYF. CDR3 DNA sequence: TGTGCCAGCAGCTTAAACTTCGGAAACACCATATATTTT.

The rearrangement uses TRBV5-3 and TRBJ1-5; a weak D match, TRBD1 (6 bases). TRBV5-3 is recorded as an ORF, its role being uncertain. The CDR3 extends over 13 amino acids. Between the trimmed V and J ends, which lost 8 bases and 0 bases, there was a span of 9 bases. The CDR3 sequence: CASRGNSNQPQHF. The CDR3 bases are TGTGCCAGCAGGGGCAATAGCAATCAGCCCCAGCATTTT.

The rearrangement uses TRBV9 and TRBJ2-5; D call uncertain. CDR1 is SGDLS and CDR2 is YYNGEE in the germline V gene. Deletions cut 3 bases from V and 4 bases from J, with 7 bases between. CDR3 length: 12 residues. Here the CDR3 reads CASSAGRETQYF. The CDR3 bases are TGTGCCAGCAGCGCCGGACGAGAGACCCAGTACTTC.

This clonotype showed up just once. The chain has TRBV7-9 and TRBJ2-1; D gene ambiguous. The CDR3 contains 14 residues. The V gene's germline CDR1 is SEHNR and CDR2 FQNEAQ (reference sequence). V was shortened by 1 base and J by 2 bases, with 6 bases between the two germline ends. CDR3 sequence (DNA): TGTGCCAGCAGCTTAGTTAACCCCTACAATGAGCAGTTCTTC. Translated: CASSLVNPYNEQFF.

V usage is TRBV2 and J usage is TRBJ2-1; 8 bases line up with TRBD1. There are 15 residues in the CDR3. Germline V gene sequence: CDR1 SNHLY, CDR2 FYNNEI. Trimming took 8 bases from V and 7 from J; bases not matched to a gene: 13. The CDR3: CASGGGQGAGNEQFF. CDR3 in DNA: TGTGCCAGCGGTGGAGGGCAGGGGGCTGGAAATGAGCAGTTCTTC. The full variable domain, completed using reference TRBV2 and TRBJ2-1, is EPEVTQTPSHQVTQMGQEVILRCVPISNHLYFYWYRQILGQKVEFLVSFYNNEISEKSEIFDDQFSVERPDGSNFTLKIRSTKLEDSAMYFCASGGGQGAGNEQFFGPGTRLTVL.

This chain joins TRBV24-1 and TRBJ2-3; 9 nucleotides match TRBD1. This CDR3 is built from 16 residues. Per germline, CDR1 KGHDR and CDR2 SFDVKD. J was trimmed by 4 bases and V by 4 bases; bases with no gene match: 8. The CDR3 is CATSDPGQGWADTQYF. The CDR3 DNA is TGTGCCACCAGTGACCCAGGACAGGGGTGGGCAGATACGCAGTATTTT.

This clonotype was picked up a small number of times. This rearrangement joins TRBV7-2 to TRBJ2-1; D is perhaps TRBD1 or TRBD2 (6 bases each). V dropped 9 bases and J dropped 3 bases, with 15 bases sitting between them. The CDR3 is 14 amino acids. In germline, CDR1 is SGHTA, CDR2 FQGNSA. CDR3 loop: CASLGGHVYNEQFF. In DNA, the CDR3 is TGTGCCAGTCTCGGGGGACACGTCTACAATGAGCAGTTCTTC.

This clonotype occurred once. The chain employs TRBV5-1 and TRBJ2-3; 13 nucleotides align to TRBD2. CDR3 length equals 15 residues. Germline CDR1 SGHRS, CDR2 YFSETQ. After removal of 4 bases from V and 6 bases from J, the junction contained 5 bases not matched to a gene. The CDR3 DNA is TGCGCCAGCAGCACGACTAGCGGGGGGCTGGATACGCAGTATTTT. This translates into CASSTTSGGLDTQYF.

V is TRBV6-1 and J is TRBJ2-3; the D gene could be TRBD1 or TRBD2 (5 bases each). The CDR3 totals 13 residues. Germline CDR1 is MNHNS and CDR2 is SASEGT. The CDR3 reads CASAGTSTDTQYF. The CDR3 DNA reads as TGTGCTTCCGCCGGGACCAGCACAGATACGCAGTATTTT.

There are a few counts of this clonotype. This chain joins TRBV7-2 and TRBJ2-7; 13 bases align to TRBD2. CDR3 size: 17 residues. J lost 4 bases, V lost 7 bases, and 13 bases had no gene match. From germline, CDR1 is SGHTA and CDR2 FQGNSA. The CDR3: CASTNPRGLAGAYEQYF. The CDR3 bases are TGTGCCAGCACTAATCCAAGAGGACTAGCGGGAGCTTACGAGCAGTACTTC.

V gene TRBV10-1 combines with J gene TRBJ2-3, with TRBD2 matching over 7 bases. Germline lookup yields CDR1 WNHNN and CDR2 SYGVQD (reference sequence). The CDR3 is made up of 15 amino acids. V lost 3 bases and J lost 0; bases outside the gene matches: 3. The CDR3 loop is CASSDLSGSTDTQYF. The CDR3 nucleotides read TGCGCCAGCAGTGACCTTAGCGGGAGCACAGATACGCAGTATTTT.